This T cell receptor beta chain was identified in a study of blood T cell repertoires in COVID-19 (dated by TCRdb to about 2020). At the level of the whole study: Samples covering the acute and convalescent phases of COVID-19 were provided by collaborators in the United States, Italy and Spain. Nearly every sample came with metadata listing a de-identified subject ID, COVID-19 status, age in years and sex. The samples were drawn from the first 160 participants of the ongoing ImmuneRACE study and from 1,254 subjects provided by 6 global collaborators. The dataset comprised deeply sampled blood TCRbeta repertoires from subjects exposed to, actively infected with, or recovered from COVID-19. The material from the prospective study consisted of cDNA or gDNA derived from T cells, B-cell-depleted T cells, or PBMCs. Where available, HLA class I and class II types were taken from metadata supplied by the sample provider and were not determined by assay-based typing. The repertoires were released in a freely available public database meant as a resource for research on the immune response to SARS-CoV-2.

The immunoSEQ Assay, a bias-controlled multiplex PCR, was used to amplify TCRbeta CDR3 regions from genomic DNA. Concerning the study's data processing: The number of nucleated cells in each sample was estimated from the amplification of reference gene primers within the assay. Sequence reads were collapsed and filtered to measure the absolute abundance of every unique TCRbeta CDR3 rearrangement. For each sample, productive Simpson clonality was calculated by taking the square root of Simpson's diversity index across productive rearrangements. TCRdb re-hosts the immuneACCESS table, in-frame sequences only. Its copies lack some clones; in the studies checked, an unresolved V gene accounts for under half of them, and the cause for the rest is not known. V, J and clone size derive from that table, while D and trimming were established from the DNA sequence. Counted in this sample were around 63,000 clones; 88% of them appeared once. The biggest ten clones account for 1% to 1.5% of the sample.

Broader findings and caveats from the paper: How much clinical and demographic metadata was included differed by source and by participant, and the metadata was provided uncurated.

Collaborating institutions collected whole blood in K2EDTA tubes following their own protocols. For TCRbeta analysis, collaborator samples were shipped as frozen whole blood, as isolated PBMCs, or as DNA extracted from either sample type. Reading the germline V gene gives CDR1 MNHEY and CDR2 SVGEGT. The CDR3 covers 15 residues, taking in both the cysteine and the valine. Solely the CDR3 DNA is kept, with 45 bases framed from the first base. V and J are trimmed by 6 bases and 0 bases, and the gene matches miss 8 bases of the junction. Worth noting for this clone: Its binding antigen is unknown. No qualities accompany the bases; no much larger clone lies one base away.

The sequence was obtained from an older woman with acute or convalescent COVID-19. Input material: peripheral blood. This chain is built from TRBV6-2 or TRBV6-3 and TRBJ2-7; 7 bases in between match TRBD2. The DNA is TGTGCCAGCAGCCGTGGATTAGCGGGCTCCTACGAGCAGTACGTC. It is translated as CASSRGLAGSYEQYV.